This T cell receptor (beta chain) was sequenced during a study of T cells expressing NK-cell markers. Study-level results: Researchers report these clonotypes also headed the CD3+CD56-NKG2C+ fraction in a handful of donors. In a handful of donors, dominant CD3+CD56+NKG2C+ clones formed roughly 1.0-7.5% of CD8+ cells.

TCRdb reprocessed the 5' RACE reads; each CDR3 protein has one entry and no DNA is given. The table for this sample gives a few hundred thousand distinct CDR3 sequences. Germline CDR1 and CDR2: SEHNR and FQNEAQ (reference sequence). This CDR3 spans 16 amino acids. A word on this clonotype: Its target is unknown.

This clonotype was obtained from a man aged 18-70 years in good health. Input material: blood T cells: a sorted CD56 or NKG2C T cell subset, CD4+ or CD8+ T cells, or bulk PBMC T cells (not recorded which). The J gene is TRBJ1-5, the V gene TRBV7-9; checking the TCRdb D call of TRBD1 is not possible without DNA. CDR3 loop: CASSPLGQTVNQPQHF. Full variable domain (remainder filled in from reference TRBV7-9 and TRBJ1-5): DTGVSQNPRHKITKRGQNVTFRCDPISEHNRLYWYRQTLGQGPEFLTYFQNEAQLEKSRLLSDRFSAERPKGSFSTLEIQRTEQGDSAMYLCASSPLGQTVNQPQHFGDGTRLSIL.